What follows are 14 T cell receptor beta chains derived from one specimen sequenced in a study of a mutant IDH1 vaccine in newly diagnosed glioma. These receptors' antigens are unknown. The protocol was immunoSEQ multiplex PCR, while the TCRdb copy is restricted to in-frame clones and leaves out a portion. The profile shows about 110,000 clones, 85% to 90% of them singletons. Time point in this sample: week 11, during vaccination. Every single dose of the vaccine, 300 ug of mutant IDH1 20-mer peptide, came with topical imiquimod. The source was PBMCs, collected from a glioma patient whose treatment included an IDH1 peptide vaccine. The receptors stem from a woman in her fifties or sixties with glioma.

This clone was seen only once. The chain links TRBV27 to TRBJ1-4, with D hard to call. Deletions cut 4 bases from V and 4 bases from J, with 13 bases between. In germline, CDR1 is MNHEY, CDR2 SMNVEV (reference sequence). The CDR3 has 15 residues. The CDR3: CASSSPSLDNEKLFF. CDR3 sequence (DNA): TGTGCCAGCAGTTCCCCCTCCCTCGATAATGAAAAACTGTTTTTT.

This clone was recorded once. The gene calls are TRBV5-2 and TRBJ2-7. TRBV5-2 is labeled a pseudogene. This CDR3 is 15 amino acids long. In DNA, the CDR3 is TGTGCCAGCAGCCTGGGGGGCGAAGTTCAATACGAGCAGTACTTC. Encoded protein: CASSLGGEVQYEQYF.

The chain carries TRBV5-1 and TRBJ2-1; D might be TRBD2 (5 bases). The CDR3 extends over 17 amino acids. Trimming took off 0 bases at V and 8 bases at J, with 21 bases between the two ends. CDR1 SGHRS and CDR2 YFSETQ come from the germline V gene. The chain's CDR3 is CASSLEGLALMGYEQFF. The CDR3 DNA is TGCGCCAGCAGCTTGGAGGGTCTAGCCTTAATGGGTTATGAGCAGTTCTTC.

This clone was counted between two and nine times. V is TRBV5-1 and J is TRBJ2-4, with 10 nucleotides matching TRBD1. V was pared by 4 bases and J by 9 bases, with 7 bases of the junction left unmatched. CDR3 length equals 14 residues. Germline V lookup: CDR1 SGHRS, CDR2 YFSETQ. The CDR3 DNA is TGCGCCAGCAGCCTCCGGGACAGGGGCGCCATTCAGTACTTC. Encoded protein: CASSLRDRGAIQYF.

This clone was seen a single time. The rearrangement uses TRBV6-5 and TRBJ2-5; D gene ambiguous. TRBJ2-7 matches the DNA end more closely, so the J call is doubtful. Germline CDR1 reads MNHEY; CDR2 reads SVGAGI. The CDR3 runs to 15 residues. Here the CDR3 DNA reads TGTGCCAGCAGCCCCCCGGGCCGTGACCCCTACGAGCAGTACTTC. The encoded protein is CASSPPGRDPYEQYF.

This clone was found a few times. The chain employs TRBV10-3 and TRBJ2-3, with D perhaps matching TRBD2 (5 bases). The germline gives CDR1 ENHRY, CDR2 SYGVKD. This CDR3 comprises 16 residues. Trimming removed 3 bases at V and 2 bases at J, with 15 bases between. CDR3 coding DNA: TGTGCCATCAGTGATGGTACTAGACCTAACACAGATACGCAGTATTTT. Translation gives CAISDGTRPNTDTQYF.

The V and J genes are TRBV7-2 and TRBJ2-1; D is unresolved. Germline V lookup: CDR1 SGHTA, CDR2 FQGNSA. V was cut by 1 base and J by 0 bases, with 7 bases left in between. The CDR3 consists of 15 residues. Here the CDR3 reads CASSLEPSSYNEQFF. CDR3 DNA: TGTGCCAGCAGCTTAGAACCGTCCTCCTACAATGAGCAGTTCTTC.

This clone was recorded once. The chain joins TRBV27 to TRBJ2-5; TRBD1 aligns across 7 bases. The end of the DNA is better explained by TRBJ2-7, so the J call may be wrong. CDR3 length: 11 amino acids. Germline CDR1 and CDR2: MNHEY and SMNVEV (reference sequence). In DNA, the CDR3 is TGTGCCAGCAGTAGGGACAGCGAGCAGTACTTC. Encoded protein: CASSRDSEQYF.

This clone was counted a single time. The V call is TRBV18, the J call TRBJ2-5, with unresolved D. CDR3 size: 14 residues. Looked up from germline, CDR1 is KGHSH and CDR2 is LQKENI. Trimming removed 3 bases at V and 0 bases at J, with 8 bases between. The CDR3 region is CASSPGSHQETQYF. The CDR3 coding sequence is TGTGCCAGCTCACCCGGCAGCCACCAAGAGACCCAGTACTTC.

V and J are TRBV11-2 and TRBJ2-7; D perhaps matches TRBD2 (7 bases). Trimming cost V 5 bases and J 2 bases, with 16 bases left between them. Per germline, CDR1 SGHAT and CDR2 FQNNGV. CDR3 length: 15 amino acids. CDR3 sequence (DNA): TGTGCCAGCAGCCCTAGCGTAGGGGGGGCCTACGAGCAGTACTTC. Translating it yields CASSPSVGGAYEQYF.

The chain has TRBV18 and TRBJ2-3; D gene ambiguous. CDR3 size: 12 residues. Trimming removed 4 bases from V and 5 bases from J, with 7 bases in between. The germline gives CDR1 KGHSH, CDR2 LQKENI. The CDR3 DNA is TGTGCCAGCTCACTACAAGGAGATACGCAGTATTTT. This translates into CASSLQGDTQYF. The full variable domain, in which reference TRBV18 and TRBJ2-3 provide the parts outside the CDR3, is NAGVMQNPRHLVRRRGQEARLRCSPMKGHSHVYWYRQLPEEGLKFMVYLQKENIIDESGMPKERFSAEFPKEGPSILRIQQVVRGDSAAYFCASSLQGDTQYFGPGTRLTVL.

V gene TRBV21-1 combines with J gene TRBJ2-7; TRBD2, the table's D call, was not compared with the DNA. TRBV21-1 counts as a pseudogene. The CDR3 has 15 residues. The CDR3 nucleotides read TGTGCCAGCAGCAAGGAGCGCCAGCTTAAGTACGAGCAGTACTTC. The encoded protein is CASSKERQLKYEQYF.

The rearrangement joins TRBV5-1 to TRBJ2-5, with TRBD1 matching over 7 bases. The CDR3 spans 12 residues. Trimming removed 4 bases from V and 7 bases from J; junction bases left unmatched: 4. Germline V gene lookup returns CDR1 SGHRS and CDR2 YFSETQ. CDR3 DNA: TGCGCCAGCAGCCCAGGGGGTCTGACCCAGTACTTC. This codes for CASSPGGLTQYF.

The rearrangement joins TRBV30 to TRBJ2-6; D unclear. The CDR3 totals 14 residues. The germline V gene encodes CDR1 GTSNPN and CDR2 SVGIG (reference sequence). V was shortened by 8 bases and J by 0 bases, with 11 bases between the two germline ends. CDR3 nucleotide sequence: TGTGCCCATAGATGGGGCTCTGGGGCCAACGTCCTGACTTTC. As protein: CAHRWGSGANVLTF.